A single sample is the source of the 21 T cell receptor beta chains below, sequenced in a study of cytomegalovirus exposure and HLA in healthy donors. PCR primers comprised 60 Vbeta and 13 Jbeta primers. Data came from immunoSEQ multiplex PCR; TCRdb stores just in-frame clones and leaves some out. Of fewer than 130,000 clones listed, roughly 71% are singletons. The sample comprised PBMCs. Receptors were obtained from a man aged 40-49 years in good health and CMV-seropositive.

The rearrangement joins TRBV2 to TRBJ2-5; D uncertain. The CDR3 consists of 14 residues. V dropped 4 bases and J dropped 2 bases, with 11 bases sitting between them. CDR1 and CDR2 from the germline V gene are SNHLY and FYNNEI. The CDR3 spells CASSVLAIQETQYF. DNA for the CDR3: TGTGCCAGCAGTGTTTTAGCTATTCAAGAGACCCAGTACTTC.

The J gene is TRBJ1-1, the V gene TRBV6-5, with TRBD1 matching over 8 bases. This CDR3 contains 15 residues. The germline CDR1 and CDR2 sequences are MNHEY and SVGAGI. The junction had 6 bases not matched to a gene; V was cut back by 2 bases and J by 4 bases. The CDR3 reads CASSYTGGVGTEAFF. Here the CDR3 DNA reads TGTGCCAGCAGTTACACAGGGGGGGTGGGCACTGAAGCTTTCTTT.

The chain recombines TRBV7-9 with TRBJ2-1; 10 bases line up with TRBD2. The CDR3 has 15 amino acids. Germline values: CDR1 SEHNR, CDR2 FQNEAQ (reference sequence). The ends lost 3 bases at V and 7 bases at J; junction bases unmatched: 6. CDR3 loop: CASSFLTSGINEQFF. The CDR3 bases are TGTGCCAGCAGCTTTTTAACTAGCGGGATTAATGAGCAGTTCTTC. Looking up the rest from reference TRBV7-9 and TRBJ2-1 gives the full variable domain: DTGVSQNPRHKITKRGQNVTFRCDPISEHNRLYWYRQTLGQGPEFLTYFQNEAQLEKSRLLSDRFSAERPKGSFSTLEIQRTEQGDSAMYLCASSFLTSGINEQFFGPGTRLTVL.

This sequence joins TRBV28 and TRBJ2-3; 11 nucleotides align to TRBD2. The trim removed 2 bases at V and 3 bases at J, leaving 10 bases unmatched. This CDR3 is built from 18 residues. CDR1 and CDR2 (germline): MDHEN, SYDVKM. CDR3 amino acids: CASSLTSGRRKVTDTQYF. In DNA, the CDR3 is TGTGCCAGCAGTTTAACTAGCGGGAGAAGGAAGGTTACAGATACGCAGTATTTT.

This clone came up a few times. The chain carries TRBV12-2 and TRBJ1-2. TRBV12-2 represents a pseudogene. The CDR3 loop spans 10 amino acids. The CDR3 DNA is TGTGCAAGTTCCGACTATGGCTACACCTTC. Translation gives CASSDYGYTF.

This chain links TRBV28 with TRBJ1-5, with 10 bases that match TRBD1. This CDR3 has 16 amino acids. V dropped 3 bases and J dropped 1; count of bases not matched to a gene: 3. The germline gives CDR1 MDHEN, CDR2 SYDVKM. The CDR3 DNA reads as TGTGCCAGCAGTTTCGGACAGGGGGGCAGCAATCAGCCCCAGCATTTT. Amino acid sequence: CASSFGQGGSNQPQHF.

V gene TRBV9 combines with J gene TRBJ1-1; the D gene is possibly TRBD1 (5 bases). Germline-derived CDR1 and CDR2 are SGDLS and YYNGEE. Trimming left V 0 bases short and J 5 bases short, with 5 bases between. The CDR3 runs 12 residues. The CDR3 sequence is CASSVEGTEAFF. The CDR3, as DNA: TGTGCCAGCAGCGTAGAGGGGACTGAAGCTTTCTTT.

This chain uses TRBV9 with TRBJ2-1; 8 bases agree with TRBD2. This CDR3 spans 16 amino acids. With 4 bases clipped from V and 7 bases from J, the junction kept 13 bases outside the gene matches. Germline-derived CDR1 and CDR2 are SGDLS and YYNGEE. The CDR3 is CASSPLSGSRGNEQFF. CDR3 bases: TGTGCCAGCAGCCCCTTAAGCGGGAGCAGGGGTAATGAGCAGTTCTTC.

The chain recombines TRBV4-1 with TRBJ1-3, with 7 bases matching TRBD1. CDR1 is MGHRA, CDR2 YSYEKL, per germline. The CDR3 consists of 17 residues. Unmatched junction bases numbered 7, after V lost 2 bases and J lost 0 bases. The DNA of the CDR3 is TGCGCCAGCAGCCAAATGACAGGGTCCCCCTCTGGAAACACCATATATTTT. Encoded protein: CASSQMTGSPSGNTIYF.

The CDR3 protein is CASSLPGKETQYF. In DNA, the CDR3 is TGTGCCAGCAGTTTACCAGGAAAAGAGACCCAGTACTTC. This sequence joins TRBV28 and TRBJ2-5; D is unclear. V was trimmed by 2 bases and J by 3 bases, leaving 7 bases between them. Germline assignment: CDR1 MDHEN and CDR2 SYDVKM. This CDR3 comprises 13 residues. Complete variable domain (other parts from reference TRBV28 and TRBJ2-5): DVKVTQSSRYLVKRTGEKVFLECVQDMDHENMFWYRQDPGLGLRLIYFSYDVKMKEKGDIPEGYSVSREKKERFSLILESASTNQTSMYLCASSLPGKETQYFGPGTRLLVL.

In its sample, this clone was seen once. The V gene is TRBV6-5, the J gene TRBJ2-7; D is uncertain. The V end was cut by 6 bases, the J end by 5 bases, with 11 bases between. Germline V gene lookup returns CDR1 MNHEY and CDR2 SVGAGI. The CDR3 sequence is 12 residues long. CDR3 sequence reads: CASRLGYHEQYF. CDR3 nucleotide sequence: TGTGCCAGCAGACTCGGGTACCACGAGCAGTACTTC.

Here the CDR3 reads CASSAAAGESYEQYV. CDR3 in DNA: TGTGCCAGCAGCGCTGCAGCGGGAGAATCGTACGAGCAGTACGTC. The J gene is TRBJ2-7, the V gene TRBV7-2; 8 positions match TRBD2. There are 15 residues in the CDR3. The V segment lost 5 bases and the J segment 4 bases; nucleotides outside the gene matches: 10. CDR1 is SGHTA and CDR2 is FQGNSA in the germline V gene.

The chain joins TRBV7-9 to TRBJ2-7; D perhaps matches TRBD2 (5 bases). This CDR3 has 15 residues. Germline V lookup: CDR1 SEHNR, CDR2 FQNEAQ (reference sequence). V was trimmed by 1 base and J by 5 bases, leaving 15 bases between them. The CDR3, as DNA: TGTGCCAGCAGCTTAGGGGCGGACTTCCTCCACGAGCAGTACTTC. Translated, it gives CASSLGADFLHEQYF.

The chain is built from TRBV4-3 and TRBJ1-2; 8 nucleotides align to TRBD1. Unmatched junction bases numbered 9, after V lost 2 bases and J lost 4 bases. CDR1 is LGHNA, CDR2 YSLEER, per germline. This CDR3 is built from 16 residues. CDR3 protein: CASSQSTGATVYGYTF. For the CDR3, the DNA is TGCGCCAGCAGCCAATCGACAGGGGCGACGGTCTATGGCTACACCTTC.

The rearrangement joins TRBV30 to TRBJ2-5, with TRBD2 matching 13 bases. Germline CDR1 is GTSNPN and CDR2 is SVGIG (reference sequence). The CDR3 is 15 residues long. With 0 bases clipped from V and 2 bases from J, the junction kept 0 bases outside the gene matches. Written as DNA, the CDR3 is TGTGCCTGGAGTGTACTAGCGGGAGGGCAAGAGACCCAGTACTTC. Translating gives CAWSVLAGGQETQYF.

The chain couples TRBV4-1 to TRBJ1-4; 10 positions agree with TRBD1. This CDR3 contains 15 residues. Unmatched junction bases numbered 8, after V lost 6 bases and J lost 7 bases. The germline CDR1 and CDR2 sequences are MGHRA and YSYEKL. The CDR3 sequence: CASRPPGTGVEKLFF. The CDR3 bases are TGCGCCAGCAGACCCCCCGGGACAGGGGTTGAAAAACTGTTTTTT.

This clone was counted only a few times. The J gene is TRBJ1-1, the V gene TRBV4-1, with D unclear. Trimming removed 0 bases at V and 0 bases at J, with 11 bases between. Germline V CDR1 and CDR2: MGHRA, YSYEKL. The CDR3 spans 16 residues. CDR3 sequence reads: CASSQDSTRMNTEAFF. Written as DNA, the CDR3 is TGCGCCAGCAGCCAAGATTCGACTCGCATGAACACTGAAGCTTTCTTT.

This chain links TRBV7-2 with TRBJ2-5; a possible D gene is TRBD2 (6 bases). The CDR3 length is 14 residues. V was trimmed by 6 bases and J by 2 bases, leaving 13 bases between them. Germline values: CDR1 SGHTA, CDR2 FQGNSA. CDR3 DNA sequence: TGTGCCAGCAGTTCTAGGGGACTTCAAGAGACCCAGTACTTC. Its protein product is CASSSRGLQETQYF.

The sample holds a few counts of this clone. V and J are TRBV29-1 and TRBJ1-1, with D tentatively TRBD1 (5 bases). The CDR3 totals 13 residues. Trimming shortened V by 5 bases and J by 4 bases, and 14 bases separated the two germline ends. Germline assignment: CDR1 SQVTM and CDR2 ANQGSEA. The CDR3 region is CSVSGSSGTEAFF. In DNA, the CDR3 is TGCAGCGTTTCAGGGTCATCGGGCACTGAAGCTTTCTTT.

This sequence joins TRBV19 and TRBJ2-1; D is uncertain. The V end lost 4 bases, the J end lost 6 bases, and 10 bases lay between the germline ends. Germline V gene sequence: CDR1 LNHDA, CDR2 SQIVND (reference sequence). The CDR3 runs to 13 residues. CDR3 loop: CASSTQMANEQFF. The CDR3 nucleotides are TGTGCCAGTAGTACCCAGATGGCCAATGAGCAGTTCTTC.

The sample holds many counts of this clone. J is TRBJ2-3 and V is TRBV2, with 10 bases aligning to TRBD2. Germline CDR1 is SNHLY and CDR2 is FYNNEI. The trim removed 9 bases at V and 7 bases at J, leaving 7 bases unmatched. The CDR3 is 13 amino acids. CDR3 protein: CASSAGGGNTQYF. CDR3 DNA sequence: TGTGCCAGTTCAGCGGGAGGGGGGAATACGCAGTATTTT.